This T cell receptor (beta chain) was observed in a study of T cells in Graves' hyperthyroidism and ophthalmopathy. Across the whole study: Peripheral blood was collected at initial diagnosis, before any treatment. Whole-study results and caveats: Most thyroid clonotypes with frequency above 0.001 were detected in blood. Ophthalmopathy got predicted by the model a median about 6.5 months before its onset.

Amplified regions were TCR beta CDR3 sequences from RNA transcripts. First-round RT-PCR of the TCR CDR3 relied on the HTBI primer set. TCRdb re-derived calls from the multiplex PCR reads in MiXCR, one entry per CDR3 protein. The sample consists of 600,000 to 650,000 distinct CDR3 sequences, roughly 20% of them appearing once. Of note for this clonotype: Antigen specificity is unknown.

V was cut by 4 bases and J by 3 bases, with 12 bases left in between. The CDR3 has 14 residues. CDR1 and CDR2 from the germline V gene are LGHDT and YNNKEL (reference sequence). This chain connects TRBV3-1 to TRBJ1-1, with D possibly being TRBD1 (5 bases). This sequence was found in a man under 40 with Graves' ophthalmopathy. Sequenced: blood. Here the CDR3 DNA reads TGTGCCAGCAGCCCCGGGGGGGGTGACACTGAAGCTTTCTTT. It encodes CASSPGGGDTEAFF.